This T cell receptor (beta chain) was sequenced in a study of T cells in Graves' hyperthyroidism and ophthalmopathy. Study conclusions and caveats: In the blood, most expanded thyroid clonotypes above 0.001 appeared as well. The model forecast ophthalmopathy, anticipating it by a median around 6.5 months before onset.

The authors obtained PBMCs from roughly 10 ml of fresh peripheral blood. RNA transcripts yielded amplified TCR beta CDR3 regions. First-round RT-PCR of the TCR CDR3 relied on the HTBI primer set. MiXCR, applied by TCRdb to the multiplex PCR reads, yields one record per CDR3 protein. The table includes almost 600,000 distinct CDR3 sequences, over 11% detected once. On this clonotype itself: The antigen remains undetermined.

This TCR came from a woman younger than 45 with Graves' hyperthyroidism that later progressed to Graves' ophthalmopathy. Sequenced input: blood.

As DNA, the CDR3 is TGTGCCAGCAGCTCGACTAGCGGGATAGAGACCCAGTACTTC. Translation: CASSSTSGIETQYF. The chain has TRBV7-9 and TRBJ2-5; TRBD2 matches 11 bases. The CDR3 contains 14 residues. Germline-derived CDR1 and CDR2 are SEHNR and FQNEAQ (reference sequence). V was clipped by 4 bases and J by 4 bases; unmatched bases: 2.